This TCR beta chain stems from a study of T cell responses to AZD1222 COVID-19 vaccine. Overall study results and limits: Seropositive at baseline were only six AZD1222 recipients. Without day 14 samples, only post-peak T cell repertoires were studied.

The protocol was immunoSEQ multiplex PCR, while the TCRdb copy is restricted to in-frame clones and leaves out a portion. The repertoire holds 100,000 to 150,000 clones, roughly 90% seen once, with about 1.6% in the top ten. This CDR3 has 17 residues. Germline CDR1 is ENHRY and CDR2 is SYGVKD. The V gene end was trimmed by 0 bases and the J gene end by 7 bases; junction bases not matched to a gene: 5. On this clone itself: Its specificity is not known.

The rearrangement uses TRBV10-3 and TRBJ2-1; TRBD2 matches 14 bases. The sample here was peripheral blood, taken on day 0 of AZD1222 vaccination. The origin of this receptor is an adult in good health. In DNA form, the CDR3 reads TGTGCCATCAGTGAGTCCGGGACTAGCGGGAGTGCGAATGAGCAGTTCTTC. It is translated as CAISESGTSGSANEQFF.